These 3 T cell receptor beta chains were all obtained from the same sample, sequenced in a study of T cells expressing NK-cell markers. With the 5' RACE reads reprocessed, TCRdb shows one record per CDR3 protein and no DNA. This table holds about 460,000 distinct CDR3 sequences. The source material was blood T cells: a sorted CD56 or NKG2C T cell subset, CD4+ or CD8+ T cells, or bulk PBMC T cells (not recorded which). The receptors originated from a woman between 50 and 59 years old in good health.

The chain is built from TRBV2 and TRBJ1-6. This CDR3 has 14 residues. Germline-derived CDR1 and CDR2 are SNHLY and FYNNEI. CDR3 region: CASSELRYNSPLHF.

The J gene is TRBJ1-5, the V gene TRBV30; TCRdb's assignment of TRBD1 cannot be checked, as there is no DNA. The CDR3 runs 15 residues. Looked up from germline, CDR1 is GTSNPN and CDR2 is SVGIG (reference sequence). The CDR3 sequence is CAWSVPWGLNQPQHF.

The chain carries TRBV4-1 and TRBJ1-1. The CDR3 runs to 15 residues. Germline V gene sequence: CDR1 MGHRA, CDR2 YSYEKL. Here the CDR3 reads CASSQVEGHHTEAFF.